This T cell receptor (beta chain) emerged from a study of T-cell memory formation after mild COVID-19. Germline values: CDR1 SGHTA, CDR2 FQGNSA. V was clipped by 3 bases and J by 8 bases; unmatched bases: 9. CDR3 length equals 14 residues. MiXCR was run by TCRdb on the 5' RACE reads, yielding one entry per CDR3 protein. The sample consists of approximately 210,000 distinct CDR3 sequences, 25% to 35% of them appearing once. The specimen was PBMCs or a T cell subset sorted from them (not recorded which). V usage is TRBV7-2 and J usage is TRBJ1-2, with TRBD1 matching 7 bases. The source of this sequence is an adult woman who had mild COVID-19 (a few samples of this study predate the infection). Cell type and time point are not known. The CDR3 here is CASSFGRGGRGYTF. The DNA for the CDR3 is TGTGCCAGCAGCTTCGGCAGGGGGGGGCGAGGCTACACCTTC. The variable domain in full, with the rest retrieved from reference TRBV7-2 and TRBJ1-2, is GAGVSQSPSNKVTEKGKDVELRCDPISGHTALYWYRQSLGQGLEFLIYFQGNSAPDKSGLPSDRFSAERTGGSVSTLTIQRTQQEDSAVYLCASSFGRGGRGYTFGSGTRLTVV.